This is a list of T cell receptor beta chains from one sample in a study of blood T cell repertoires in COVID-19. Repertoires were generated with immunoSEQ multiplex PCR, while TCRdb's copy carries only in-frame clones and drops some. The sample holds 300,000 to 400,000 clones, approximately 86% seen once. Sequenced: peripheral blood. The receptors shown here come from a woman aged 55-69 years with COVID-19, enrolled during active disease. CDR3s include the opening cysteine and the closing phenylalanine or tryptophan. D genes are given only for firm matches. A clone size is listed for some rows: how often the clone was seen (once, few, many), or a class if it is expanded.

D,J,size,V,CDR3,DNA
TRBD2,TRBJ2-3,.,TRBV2,CASAAGGRSTDTQYF,TGTGCCAGCGCAGCGGGGGGACGAAGCACAGATACGCAGTATTTT
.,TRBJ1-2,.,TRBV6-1,CASSVVDSRFLYGYTF,TGTGCCAGCAGTGTAGTAGACAGCCGTTTCCTCTATGGCTACACCTTC
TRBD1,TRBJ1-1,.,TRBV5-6,CASSFTGDRGLGTEAFF,TGTGCCAGCAGCTTCACCGGGGACAGGGGGCTGGGCACTGAAGCTTTCTTT
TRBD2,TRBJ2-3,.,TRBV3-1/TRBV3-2,CASSQVLGGSSDTQYF,TGTGCCAGCAGCCAAGTTTTGGGGGGGTCCTCAGATACGCAGTATTTT
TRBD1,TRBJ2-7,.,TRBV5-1,CASSLGQGGEQYF,TGCGCCAGCAGCTTGGGACAGGGTGGTGAGCAGTACTTC
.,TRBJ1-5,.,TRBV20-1,CSASRVGNQPQHF,TGCAGTGCTAGTAGAGTCGGCAATCAGCCCCAGCATTTT
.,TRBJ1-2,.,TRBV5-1,CASSLGTTGHGYTF,TGCGCCAGCAGCTTGGGCACAACAGGGCATGGCTACACCTTC
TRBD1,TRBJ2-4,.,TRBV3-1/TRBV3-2,CASSQETQGKNIQYF,TGTGCCAGCAGCCAAGAGACACAGGGGAAAAACATTCAGTACTTC
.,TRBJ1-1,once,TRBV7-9,CASSLQGLNTEAFF,TGTGCCAGCAGCTTACAGGGATTGAACACTGAAGCTTTCTTT
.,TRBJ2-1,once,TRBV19,CASSMGGNNEQFF,TGTGCCAGTAGTATGGGAGGAAACAATGAGCAGTTCTTC
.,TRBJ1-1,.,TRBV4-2,CASSLEIVNTEAFF,TGTGCCAGCAGCCTCGAAATAGTGAACACTGAAGCTTTCTTT
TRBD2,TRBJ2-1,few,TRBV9,CASSPSGTSGGAGQFF,TGTGCCAGCAGCCCGTCCGGGACTAGCGGGGGGGCCGGGCAGTTCTTC
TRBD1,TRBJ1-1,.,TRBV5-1,CASSLATGEVGTEAFF,TGCGCCAGCAGCTTAGCGACAGGGGAAGTCGGCACTGAAGCTTTCTTT
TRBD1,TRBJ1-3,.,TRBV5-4,CASSLAGGSGNTIYF,TGTGCCAGCAGCCTAGCAGGGGGCTCTGGAAACACCATATATTTT
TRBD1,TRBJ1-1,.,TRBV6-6,CASSYRDRLNTEAFF,TGTGCCAGCAGTTACCGGGACAGACTGAACACTGAAGCTTTCTTT
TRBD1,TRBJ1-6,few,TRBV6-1,CASSEFKTGYSPLHF,TGTGCCAGCAGTGAGTTTAAGACAGGGTATTCACCCCTCCACTTT
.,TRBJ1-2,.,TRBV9,CASSVGEANYGYTF,TGTGCCAGCAGCGTAGGGGAGGCTAACTATGGCTACACCTTC
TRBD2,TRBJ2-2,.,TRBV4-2,CASSQDPPAGVFTGELFF,TGTGCCAGCAGCCAAGACCCCCCAGCGGGGGTCTTCACCGGGGAGCTGTTTTTT
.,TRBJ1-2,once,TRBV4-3,CASSQESGFGGYTF,TGCGCCAGCAGCCAAGAGTCCGGGTTTGGTGGCTACACCTTC
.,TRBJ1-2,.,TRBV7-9,CASSLTRGRGDDRGYGYTF,TGTGCCAGCAGCTTAACGCGGGGACGGGGCGACGATCGCGGCTATGGCTACACCTTC
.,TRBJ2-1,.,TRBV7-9,CASSLLHSGLYNEQFF,TGTGCCAGCAGCTTACTCCACAGTGGACTTTACAATGAGCAGTTCTTC
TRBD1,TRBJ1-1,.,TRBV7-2,CASSRGQVNTEAFF,TGTGCCAGCAGCCGTGGACAGGTGAACACTGAAGCTTTCTTT
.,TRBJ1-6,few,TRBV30,CAWSVEAGRSSPLHF,TGTGCCTGGAGTGTAGAGGCAGGGAGGAGTTCACCCCTCCACTTT
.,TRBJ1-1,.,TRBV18,CASSPMEDTEAFF,TGTGCCAGCTCACCAATGGAGGACACTGAAGCTTTCTTT
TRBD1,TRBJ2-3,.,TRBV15,CATTGQGTFSTDTQYF,TGTGCCACCACCGGACAGGGGACATTTAGCACAGATACGCAGTATTTT
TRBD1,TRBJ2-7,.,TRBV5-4,CASSLGGQGAYEQYF,TGTGCCAGCAGCTTGGGGGGACAGGGAGCCTACGAGCAGTACTTC